The clone carrying this T cell receptor (beta chain) has a handful of counts. The antigen remains undetermined. TCRdb reanalysed the 5' RACE reads using MiXCR and keeps one entry per CDR3 protein. The repertoire holds approximately 220,000 distinct CDR3 sequences, with 8% to 11% as singletons. The data belong to a study of CD8 T cells in ankylosing spondylitis. Study-level points and caveats: For ankylosing spondylitis blood, a TCR beta motif of fewer than 10 highly homologous variants appeared characteristic.

This CDR3 region has 13 residues. The V and J ends lost 5 bases and 7 bases respectively, with 9 bases between them. Germline-derived CDR1 and CDR2 are MDHEN and SYDVKM. The chain employs TRBV28 and TRBJ1-6; D is undetermined. This TCR was sampled from a male donor with ankylosing spondylitis or in good health (not recorded which). Specimen: blood, either unsorted or a sorted T cell fraction (not recorded which). In nucleotides, the CDR3 is TGTGCCAGCAGTGATTCTCAGAATTCACCCCTCCACTTT. It yields the protein CASSDSQNSPLHF.